The entry that follows covers one T cell receptor beta chain sequence. What it recognizes is unknown. Mismatch with germline at one junction end may stem from a read error. The same CDR3 can be traced to other DNA sequences in this sample. TCRdb's table, derived via immunoSEQ multiplex PCR, lists solely in-frame clones and lacks some. This sample yields roughly 100,000 clones, of which about 95% are seen a single time; 2.5% to 3.5% belongs to the top ten. Surgery without prior neoadjuvant therapy was the treatment of the selected pancreatic ductal adenocarcinoma patients. The CDR3 covers 12 residues. CDR1 is LNHNV, CDR2 YYDKDF, per germline (reference sequence). The record originates from a study of T cells in pancreatic ductal adenocarcinoma. Study-level points and caveats: Blood clonality (roughly 0.072) did not differ significantly from tumor (approximately 0.1). Unique clonotypes were 7.5 to 10-fold more numerous in blood than in tumor.

Sequenced: PBMCs. This sequence joins TRBV15 and TRBJ1-1, with TRBD1 matching over 7 bases. This receptor was obtained from a human donor with pancreatic ductal adenocarcinoma. The CDR3 spells CATSRLDREAFF. CDR3 bases: TGTGCCACCAGCAGGTTAGACAGGGAAGCCTTCTTT.